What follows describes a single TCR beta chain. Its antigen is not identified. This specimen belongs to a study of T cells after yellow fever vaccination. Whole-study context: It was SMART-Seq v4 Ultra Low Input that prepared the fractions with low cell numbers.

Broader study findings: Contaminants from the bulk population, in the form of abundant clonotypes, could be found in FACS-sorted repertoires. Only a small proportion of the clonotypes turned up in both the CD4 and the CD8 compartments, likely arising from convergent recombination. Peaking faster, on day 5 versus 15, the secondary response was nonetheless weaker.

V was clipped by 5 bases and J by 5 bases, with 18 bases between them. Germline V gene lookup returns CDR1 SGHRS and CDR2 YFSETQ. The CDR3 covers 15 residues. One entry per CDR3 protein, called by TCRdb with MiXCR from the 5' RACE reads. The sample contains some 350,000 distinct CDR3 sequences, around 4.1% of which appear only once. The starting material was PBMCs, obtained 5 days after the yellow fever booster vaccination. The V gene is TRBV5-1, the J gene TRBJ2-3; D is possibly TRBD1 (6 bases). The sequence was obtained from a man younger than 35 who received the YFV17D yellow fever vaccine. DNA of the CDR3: TGCGCCAGCAGTTCACAGGGAGAAGGGAAAGATACGCAGTATTTT. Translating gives CASSSQGEGKDTQYF.